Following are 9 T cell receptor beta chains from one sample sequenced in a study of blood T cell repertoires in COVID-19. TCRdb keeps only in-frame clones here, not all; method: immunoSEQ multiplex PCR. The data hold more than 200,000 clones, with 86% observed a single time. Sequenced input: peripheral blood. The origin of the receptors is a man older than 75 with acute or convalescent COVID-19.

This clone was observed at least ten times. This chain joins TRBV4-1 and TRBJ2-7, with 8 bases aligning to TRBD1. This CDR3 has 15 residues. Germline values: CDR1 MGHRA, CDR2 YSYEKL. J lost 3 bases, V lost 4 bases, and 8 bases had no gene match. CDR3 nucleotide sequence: TGCGCCAGCAGCCCATCCCGGGACAGGTTCTACGAGCAGTACTTC. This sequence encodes CASSPSRDRFYEQYF.

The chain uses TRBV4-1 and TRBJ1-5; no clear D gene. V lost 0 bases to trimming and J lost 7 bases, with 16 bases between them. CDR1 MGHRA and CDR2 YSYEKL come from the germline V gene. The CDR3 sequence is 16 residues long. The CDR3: CASSQEAAGGQQPQHF. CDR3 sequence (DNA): TGCGCCAGCAGCCAAGAGGCCGCTGGAGGGCAACAGCCCCAGCATTTT.

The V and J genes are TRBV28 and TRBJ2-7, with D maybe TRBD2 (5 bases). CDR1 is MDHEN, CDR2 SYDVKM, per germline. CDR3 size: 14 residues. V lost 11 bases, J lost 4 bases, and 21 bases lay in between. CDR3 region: CASSIPGVAYEQYF. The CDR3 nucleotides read TGTGCCTCCTCAATCCCCGGGGTGGCTTACGAGCAGTACTTC.

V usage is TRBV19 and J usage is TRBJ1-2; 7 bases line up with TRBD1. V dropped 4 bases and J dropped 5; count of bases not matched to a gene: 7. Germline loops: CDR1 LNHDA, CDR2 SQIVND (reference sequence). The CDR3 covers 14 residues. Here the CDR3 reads CASSTTGAVYGYTF. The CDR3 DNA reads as TGTGCCAGTAGTACTACAGGGGCCGTGTATGGCTACACCTTC.

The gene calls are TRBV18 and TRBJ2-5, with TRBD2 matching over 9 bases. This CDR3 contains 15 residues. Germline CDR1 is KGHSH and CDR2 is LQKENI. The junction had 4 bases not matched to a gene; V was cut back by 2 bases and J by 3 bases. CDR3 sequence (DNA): TGTGCCAGCTCACCAGGAAGACTAGCGGAAGAGACCCAGTACTTC. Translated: CASSPGRLAEETQYF. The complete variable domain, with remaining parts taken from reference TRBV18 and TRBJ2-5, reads NAGVMQNPRHLVRRRGQEARLRCSPMKGHSHVYWYRQLPEEGLKFMVYLQKENIIDESGMPKERFSAEFPKEGPSILRIQQVVRGDSAAYFCASSPGRLAEETQYFGPGTRLLVL.

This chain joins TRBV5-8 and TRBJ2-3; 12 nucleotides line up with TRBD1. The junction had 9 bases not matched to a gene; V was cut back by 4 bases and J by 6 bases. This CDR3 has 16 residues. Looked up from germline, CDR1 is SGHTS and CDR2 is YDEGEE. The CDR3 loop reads CASSPGTGGNSDTQYF. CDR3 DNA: TGTGCCAGCAGCCCAGGGACAGGGGGCAATAGTGATACGCAGTATTTT.

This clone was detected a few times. The CDR3 sequence is CASSEQGARQPQHF. The CDR3 nucleotides read TGCGCCAGCAGTGAACAGGGGGCGCGTCAGCCCCAGCATTTT. The V and J genes are TRBV10-2 and TRBJ1-5; 9 bases are a match to TRBD1. CDR1 is WSHSY, CDR2 SAAADI, per germline. This CDR3 comprises 14 residues. Trimming at V came to 3 bases and at J to 6 bases, leaving 3 bases not matched to a gene.

CDR3 bases: TGTGCCAGCAGCTTGGGAGGTACCCATGGCTACACCTTC. Its translation: CASSLGGTHGYTF. The chain links TRBV7-9 to TRBJ1-2, with D unresolved. Germline CDR1 SEHNR, CDR2 FQNEAQ (reference sequence). The V end lost 3 bases, the J end lost 6 bases, and 11 bases lay between the germline ends. This CDR3 spans 13 amino acids.

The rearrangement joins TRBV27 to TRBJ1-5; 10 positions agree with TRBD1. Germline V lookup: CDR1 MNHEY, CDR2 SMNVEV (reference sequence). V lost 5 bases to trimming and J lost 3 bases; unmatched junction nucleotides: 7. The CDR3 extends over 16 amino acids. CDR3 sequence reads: CASSAQGQGNNQPQHF. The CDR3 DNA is TGTGCCAGCAGTGCGCAGGGACAGGGGAACAATCAGCCCCAGCATTTT.